The next 5 T cell receptor beta chains were all read from a single sample in a study of identical twins. In TCRdb, the 5' RACE reads were re-called with MiXCR into one record per CDR3 protein. The sample consists of around 230,000 distinct CDR3 sequences, 9.4% of them appearing once. The source material was memory (CD45RO+) T cells sorted from blood. The receptors here all came from a young woman in good health.

The chain joins TRBV12-3 or TRBV12-4 to TRBJ1-5, with unresolved D. The CDR3 extends over 13 amino acids. Trimming left V 7 bases short and J 4 bases short, with 11 bases between. The CDR3 DNA follows: TGTGCCAGCACCCACGGGAGTAATCAGCCCCAGCATTTT. Translating gives CASTHGSNQPQHF.

This clonotype showed up just a few times. The chain employs TRBV5-1 and TRBJ2-5; perhaps TRBD1 as D (5 bases). This CDR3 region has 15 residues. V gave up 5 bases and J gave up 0 bases, with 14 bases separating them. CDR1 and CDR2 from the germline V gene are SGHRS and YFSETQ. In DNA form, the CDR3 reads TGCGCCAGCAGATTCTGGGGCGAAAACCAAGAGACCCAGTACTTC. Protein product: CASRFWGENQETQYF. The full variable domain, completed using reference TRBV5-1 and TRBJ2-5, is KAGVTQTPRYLIKTRGQQVTLSCSPISGHRSVSWYQQTPGQGLQFLFEYFSETQRNKGNFPGRFSGRQFSNSRSEMNVSTLELGDSALYLCASRFWGENQETQYFGPGTRLLVL.

The chain employs TRBV5-1 and TRBJ1-1; TRBD1 might be the D (5 bases). Germline V gives CDR1 SGHRS, CDR2 YFSETQ. The V and J ends lost 4 bases and 2 bases respectively, with 9 bases between them. The CDR3 has 13 residues. The CDR3 protein is CASSEDTNTEAFF. As DNA, the CDR3 is TGCGCCAGCAGCGAGGACACAAACACTGAAGCTTTCTTT.

V gene TRBV11-2 combines with J gene TRBJ2-1, with D tentatively TRBD1 or TRBD2 (5 bases each). Germline V gives CDR1 SGHAT, CDR2 FQNNGV. The CDR3 has 18 amino acids. V lost 5 bases to trimming and J lost 4 bases, with 24 bases between them. The CDR3 protein is CASSKILSGLARYNEQFF. CDR3 bases: TGTGCCAGCAGCAAGATCTTATCGGGGCTAGCTCGTTACAATGAGCAGTTCTTC.

There are a few counts of this clonotype. The rearrangement links TRBV20-1 to TRBJ1-4, with D hard to call. Germline V gives CDR1 DFQATT, CDR2 SNEGSKA (reference sequence). V was shortened by 1 base and J by 3 bases, with 3 bases between the two germline ends. The CDR3 has 12 residues. CDR3 sequence reads: CSARGPNEKLFF. For the CDR3, the DNA is TGCAGTGCTAGAGGGCCTAATGAAAAACTGTTTTTT.